This paragraph reports one TCR beta chain. The target antigen is unknown. The method was immunoSEQ multiplex PCR; TCRdb's version includes in-frame clones alone and lacks a portion of them. The sample carries approximately 110,000 clones, around 90% recorded once. The CDR3 totals 12 residues. This sample stems from a study of T cell responses to AZD1222 COVID-19 vaccine. General study findings and limits: Donors, mostly white British, included more females; clonal diversity was possibly underestimated.

The sample consisted of peripheral blood, taken on day 0 of AZD1222 vaccination. The chain has TRBV21-1 and TRBJ1-5. TRBV21-1 is designated a pseudogene. The clonotype originates from an adult in good health. Here the CDR3 DNA reads TGTGCCAGCAGCCGAGCAGTTCAGCCCCAGCATTTT. Translation gives CASSRAVQPQHF.